Listed here are 7 T cell receptor beta chains from one sample, sequenced in a study of OX40 agonist ivuxolimab in advanced cancers. This table comes from immunoSEQ multiplex PCR, and its TCRdb copy is limited to in-frame clones, with some not included. The table has around 51,000 clones, around 77% seen once. The sequences come from CD4+ or CD8+ T cells sorted from blood, collected in a trial of the OX40 agonist ivuxolimab. These TCRs come from an adult with an advanced solid tumor such as melanoma, head and neck, liver or kidney cancer.

The chain has TRBV19 and TRBJ2-2; 11 nucleotides align to TRBD1. CDR1 and CDR2 from the germline V gene are LNHDA and SQIVND (reference sequence). The CDR3 spans 15 residues. Trimming at V came to 7 bases and at J to 5 bases, leaving 6 bases not matched to a gene. The CDR3 region is CASTRGQGATGELFF. CDR3 DNA sequence: TGTGCCAGTACCCGAGGACAGGGGGCTACCGGGGAGCTGTTTTTT.

The chain has TRBV5-5 and TRBJ2-3; no firm D call. The V end lost 2 bases, the J end lost 2 bases, and 15 bases lay between the germline ends. The germline V gene encodes CDR1 SGHKS and CDR2 YYEKEE (reference sequence). The CDR3 is made up of 16 amino acids. CDR3 bases: TGTGCCAGCAGCTTAGAGCGATTGGGGTACACAGATACGCAGTATTTT. The encoded protein is CASSLERLGYTDTQYF.

The chain has TRBV28 and TRBJ2-5; D is ambiguous. The CDR3 is 13 residues long. Trimming left V 7 bases short and J 0 bases short, with 9 bases between. Germline CDR1 and CDR2: MDHEN and SYDVKM. Here the CDR3 DNA reads TGTGCCAGCATCGGTCGCAACCAAGAGACCCAGTACTTC. Translating gives CASIGRNQETQYF. The full variable domain, its missing parts supplied by reference TRBV28 and TRBJ2-5, is DVKVTQSSRYLVKRTGEKVFLECVQDMDHENMFWYRQDPGLGLRLIYFSYDVKMKEKGDIPEGYSVSREKKERFSLILESASTNQTSMYLCASIGRNQETQYFGPGTRLLVL.

The chain links TRBV19 to TRBJ2-1; D call uncertain. This CDR3 region has 15 residues. V lost 10 bases, J lost 3 bases, and 19 bases lay in between. Germline loops: CDR1 LNHDA, CDR2 SQIVND (reference sequence). The CDR3 coding sequence is TGTGCCACCCAACCTGGCGCGTCCCGCTACAATGAGCAGTTCTTC. Translated: CATQPGASRYNEQFF.

This clone was detected only a few times. The rearrangement uses TRBV28 and TRBJ2-1; D perhaps matches TRBD2 (6 bases). This CDR3 is built from 12 residues. Per germline, CDR1 MDHEN and CDR2 SYDVKM. V gave up 2 bases and J gave up 9 bases, with 8 bases separating them. The CDR3 nucleotides read TGTGCCAGCAGTTTACCCGGGGGTGAGCAGTTCTTC. Its protein product is CASSLPGGEQFF.

The rearrangement joins TRBV5-1 to TRBJ2-1; TRBD2 agrees at 12 bases. Losses at the gene ends were 3 bases for V and 9 bases for J; bases not matched to a gene: 4. Germline assignment: CDR1 SGHRS and CDR2 YFSETQ. This CDR3 has 14 residues. The CDR3 region is CASSSGLAGLEQFF. The CDR3 region has the DNA TGCGCCAGCAGCTCCGGACTAGCGGGACTTGAGCAGTTCTTC.

The genes are TRBV7-2 and TRBJ2-7; tentatively, D is TRBD1 (6 bases). This CDR3 spans 15 amino acids. V was clipped by 5 bases and J by 2 bases, with 16 bases between them. CDR1 is SGHTA, CDR2 FQGNSA, per germline. Here the CDR3 reads CASSDGTPIPYEQYF. In nucleotides, the CDR3 is TGTGCCAGCAGCGACGGGACACCGATCCCCTACGAGCAGTACTTC.